One sample yielded the 28 T cell receptor beta chains listed below, sequenced in a study of T cells in Graves' hyperthyroidism and ophthalmopathy. Amplified regions were TCR beta CDR3 sequences from RNA transcripts. A first-round RT-PCR of the TCR CDR3 used the HTBI primer set. Via MiXCR, TCRdb re-called the multiplex PCR reads, giving one row per CDR3 protein. The sample contains more than 600,000 distinct CDR3 sequences, roughly 17% of which appear only once. The sequenced sample consisted of blood. The origin of the receptors is a man aged 18-30 years with Graves' hyperthyroidism.

This clonotype occurred many times. The chain has TRBV12-5 and TRBJ1-2, with 8 bases matching TRBD1. The CDR3 loop spans 16 amino acids. Trimming at V came to 4 bases and at J to 4 bases, leaving 11 bases not matched to a gene. CDR1 LGHNT and CDR2 FRNRAP come from the germline V gene. CDR3 protein: CASGSYYRGNSYGYTF. Here the CDR3 DNA reads TGTGCTAGTGGTTCTTACTACAGGGGGAACAGCTATGGCTACACCTTC. The full variable domain, its missing parts supplied by reference TRBV12-5 and TRBJ1-2, is DARVTQTPRHKVTEMGQEVTMRCQPILGHNTVFWYRQTMMQGLELLAYFRNRAPLDDSGMPKDRFSAEMPDATLATLKIQPSEPRDSAVYFCASGSYYRGNSYGYTFGSGTRLTVV.

This clonotype was counted at least ten times. V is TRBV20-1 and J is TRBJ2-1; 7 bases map to TRBD2. Germline V CDR1 and CDR2: DFQATT, SNEGSKA (reference sequence). Losses at the gene ends were 5 bases for V and 3 bases for J; bases not matched to a gene: 10. The CDR3 has 15 residues. CDR3 sequence reads: CSARSGNWGYNEQFF. The CDR3 bases are TGCAGTGCTCGGAGCGGGAATTGGGGCTACAATGAGCAGTTCTTC.

The sample holds many counts of this clonotype. The chain uses TRBV20-1 and TRBJ2-1; D is possibly TRBD1 (5 bases). Trimming pared 6 bases from V and 2 bases from J, leaving 11 bases between. Germline loops: CDR1 DFQATT, CDR2 SNEGSKA (reference sequence). The CDR3 is made up of 13 amino acids. The CDR3 bases are TGCAGTGCGTCGGACAATGCCTACAATGAGCAGTTCTTC. It translates to CSASDNAYNEQFF.

In its sample, this clonotype was seen many times. J is TRBJ1-5 and V is TRBV3-1, with TRBD1 matching over 7 bases. This CDR3 region has 15 residues. The germline V gene has CDR1 LGHDT and CDR2 YNNKEL (reference sequence). J was trimmed by 5 bases and V by 1 base; bases with no gene match: 5. This CDR3 reads CASSQGQGEYQPQHF. CDR3 coding DNA: TGTGCCAGCAGCCAAGGGCAGGGGGAATATCAGCCCCAGCATTTT.

The chain carries TRBV2 and TRBJ2-1, with 8 bases that match TRBD2. The J segment lost 1 base and the V segment lost 7 bases, leaving 9 bases of the junction unmatched. The CDR3 runs 16 residues. The germline CDR1 and CDR2 sequences are SNHLY and FYNNEI. The CDR3 loop reads CASMREAGGSYNEQFF. In DNA form, the CDR3 reads TGTGCCAGCATGAGGGAGGCGGGAGGTTCCTACAATGAGCAGTTCTTC.

This clonotype was seen at least ten times. This rearrangement joins TRBV12-3 or TRBV12-4 to TRBJ2-7; TRBD2 aligns across 10 bases. This CDR3 has 14 residues. V was pared by 3 bases and J by 4 bases, with 3 bases of the junction left unmatched. The DNA of the CDR3 is TGTGCCAGCAGTTTGCTTAGCGGGAGGTACGAGCAGTACTTC. This codes for CASSLLSGRYEQYF.

The V call is TRBV10-3, the J call TRBJ2-7, with TRBD2 identical over 9 bases. The germline V gene encodes CDR1 ENHRY and CDR2 SYGVKD. The CDR3 is 14 amino acids. V lost 4 bases and J lost 4; bases outside the gene matches: 5. This CDR3 is CAISGREGPYEQYF. The CDR3 coding sequence is TGTGCCATCAGTGGGCGGGAGGGCCCTTACGAGCAGTACTTC.

The chain joins TRBV7-9 to TRBJ1-4; unclear D gene. Trimming cost V 5 bases and J 5 bases, with 12 bases left between them. CDR1 is SEHNR, CDR2 FQNEAQ, per germline (reference sequence). This CDR3 region has 14 residues. The CDR3 loop reads CASSRGQSNEKLFF. In DNA, the CDR3 is TGTGCCAGCAGCCGAGGGCAGTCGAATGAAAAACTGTTTTTT.

This clonotype appeared many times. The V call is TRBV30, the J call TRBJ2-1, with D unclear. CDR1 GTSNPN and CDR2 SVGIG come from the germline V gene (reference sequence). The germline V and J ends were trimmed by 1 base and 7 bases, with 17 bases remaining between them. The CDR3 loop spans 15 amino acids. The CDR3 DNA follows: TGTGCCTGGAGTGGTCTTGGTCCTTCACAAAATGAGCAGTTCTTC. This gives the protein CAWSGLGPSQNEQFF.

The chain carries TRBV18 and TRBJ2-7; D unclear. CDR1 KGHSH and CDR2 LQKENI come from the germline V gene. The V gene lost 2 bases and the J gene lost 0 bases, with 11 bases spanning the gap. The CDR3 length is 15 residues. CDR3 coding DNA: TGTGCCAGCTCACCAGAGTCTCTAGGCTCCTACGAGCAGTACTTC. Protein product: CASSPESLGSYEQYF.

This clonotype has more than one count but fewer than ten. V is TRBV29-1 and J is TRBJ2-2; TRBD1 aligns across 7 bases. V lost 6 bases to trimming and J lost 0 bases; unmatched junction nucleotides: 10. Germline assignment: CDR1 SQVTM and CDR2 ANQGSEA. The CDR3 contains 16 residues. CDR3 in amino acids: CSVTTTGTPNTGELFF. CDR3 sequence (DNA): TGCAGCGTCACAACGACAGGGACCCCGAACACCGGGGAGCTGTTTTTT.

This clonotype came up many times. The chain recombines TRBV20-1 with TRBJ2-7, with D uncertain. Germline V gene lookup returns CDR1 DFQATT and CDR2 SNEGSKA (reference sequence). This CDR3 is 14 amino acids long. The V gene lost 5 bases and the J gene lost 0 bases, with 14 bases spanning the gap. The CDR3 region is CSARVGPRSYEQYF. In DNA form, the CDR3 reads TGCAGTGCTCGGGTCGGGCCTCGCTCCTACGAGCAGTACTTC.

CDR3 sequence: CSVEVYRGAGELFF. CDR3 bases: TGCAGCGTTGAAGTATACAGGGGTGCTGGGGAGCTGTTTTTT. V and J are TRBV29-1 and TRBJ2-2, with 7 positions matching TRBD1. Trimming cost V 1 base and J 8 bases; bases outside gene matches: 7. The CDR3 totals 14 residues. The V gene's germline CDR1 is SQVTM and CDR2 ANQGSEA.

CDR3 sequence: CSARGQWGGTDTQYF. The DNA of the CDR3 is TGCAGCGCTAGGGGCCAGTGGGGAGGCACAGATACGCAGTATTTT. The chain joins TRBV29-1 to TRBJ2-3; D is tentatively TRBD1 or TRBD2 (5 bases each). The CDR3 is 15 residues long. Germline V lookup: CDR1 SQVTM, CDR2 ANQGSEA. Trimming removed 7 bases at V and 1 base at J, with 18 bases between.

There are many counts of this clonotype. The chain has TRBV28 and TRBJ2-5, with D hard to call. Trimming took 1 base from V and 2 from J, leaving 11 bases between them. CDR3 length: 15 amino acids. Germline CDR1 and CDR2: MDHEN and SYDVKM. CDR3 DNA sequence: TGTGCCAGCAGTTTATCAGGTCGTCCGCAAGAGACCCAGTACTTC. It translates to CASSLSGRPQETQYF.

The table lists this clonotype with many counts. The chain employs TRBV13 and TRBJ2-3; 11 bases are shared with TRBD2. Germline CDR1 PRHDT, CDR2 FYEKMQ (reference sequence). CDR3 length: 16 residues. V shed 5 bases, J shed 6 bases, and the junction held 10 bases outside the gene matches. The CDR3 nucleotides read TGTGCCAGCAGCCGCCGGCTAGCGGGAGGATGGGATACGCAGTATTTT. It yields the protein CASSRRLAGGWDTQYF.

This clonotype was seen many times. The rearrangement uses TRBV6-7 and TRBJ2-3; TRBD1 matches 8 bases. TRBV6-7 is an open reading frame, and its role is uncertain. The V and J ends lost 4 bases and 5 bases, in that order; junction bases with no gene match: 11. This CDR3 spans 16 amino acids. The CDR3 nucleotides read TGTGCCAGCAGTTTCAGGAACAGGGGGACCAGAGATACGCAGTATTTT. This translates into CASSFRNRGTRDTQYF.

This clonotype has at least ten counts. The chain recombines TRBV7-8 with TRBJ2-3; 7 positions agree with TRBD2. Germline V gene data show CDR1 as SGHVS and CDR2 as FQNEAQ. The CDR3 loop spans 16 amino acids. After removal of 2 bases from V and 1 base from J, the junction contained 6 bases not matched to a gene. Here the CDR3 reads CASSLPLAGGTDTQYF. The CDR3 DNA reads as TGTGCCAGCAGCTTACCTCTGGCGGGAGGCACAGATACGCAGTATTTT.

The CDR3 DNA is TGTGCCAGCAGCACCCGTATATCTAGCAATCAGCCCCAGCATTTT. It yields the protein CASSTRISSNQPQHF. The rearrangement links TRBV7-8 to TRBJ1-5; D unresolved. Germline V gene lookup returns CDR1 SGHVS and CDR2 FQNEAQ. The CDR3 spans 15 residues. Between the trimmed V and J ends, which lost 5 bases and 0 bases, there was a span of 11 bases.

This chain joins TRBV25-1 and TRBJ2-5; tentative D call: TRBD1 (6 bases). Trimming stripped 4 bases from V and 7 bases from J, with 28 bases between. Germline-derived CDR1 and CDR2 are MGHDK and SYGVNS. CDR3 size: 18 residues. The CDR3 DNA reads TGTGCCAGCAGTGTCGCTTACATTCTCAGGGGCGCCGGTGGGACCCAGTACTTC. Protein: CASSVAYILRGAGGTQYF.

The sample holds a few counts of this clonotype. The gene calls are TRBV18 and TRBJ2-2; the D gene is possibly TRBD1 (5 bases). The CDR3 extends over 15 amino acids. V was trimmed by 0 bases and J by 6 bases, leaving 11 bases between them. Per germline, CDR1 KGHSH and CDR2 LQKENI. The CDR3 here is CASSPPRSGPGELFF. The CDR3 DNA reads as TGTGCCAGCTCACCACCTCGCTCAGGGCCCGGGGAGCTGTTTTTT.

In this sample, this clonotype turned up a few times. The chain is built from TRBV6-1 and TRBJ1-5, with D uncertain. CDR3 length equals 17 residues. V lost 4 bases and J lost 4, with 20 bases in between. Germline CDR1 MNHNS, CDR2 SASEGT. The CDR3 protein is CASSVPRSGSINQPQHF. Written as DNA, the CDR3 is TGTGCCAGCAGTGTTCCTCGTTCCGGATCTATAAATCAGCCCCAGCATTTT.

V usage is TRBV9 and J usage is TRBJ1-5; D gene unclear. The CDR3 runs 15 residues. Germline CDR1 reads SGDLS; CDR2 reads YYNGEE. V lost 0 bases and J 1 base, leaving 8 bases between the germline ends. The CDR3 here is CASSVAAGSNQPQHF. For the CDR3, the DNA is TGTGCCAGCAGCGTAGCTGCGGGGAGCAATCAGCCCCAGCATTTT. The entire variable domain, with the rest obtained from reference TRBV9 and TRBJ1-5, is as follows: DSGVTQTPKHLITATGQRVTLRCSPRSGDLSVYWYQQSLDQGLQFLIQYYNGEERAKGNILERFSAQQFPDLHSELNLSSLELGDSALYFCASSVAAGSNQPQHFGDGTRLSIL.

This clonotype appeared a few times. The chain has TRBV11-3 and TRBJ2-3; a weak D match, TRBD2 (5 bases). This CDR3 comprises 14 residues. Between the trimmed V and J ends, which lost 0 bases and 4 bases, there was a span of 8 bases. Per germline, CDR1 SGHNT and CDR2 YENEEA. This chain's CDR3 is CASSLDLGADTQYF. The CDR3 region has the DNA TGTGCCAGCAGCTTAGACCTCGGGGCAGATACGCAGTATTTT.

This clonotype has only one observation. The chain combines TRBV20-1 with TRBJ2-2, with 8 bases lining up with TRBD2. Trimming removed 0 bases from V and 0 bases from J; junction bases left unmatched: 6. The CDR3 sequence is 17 residues long. Germline-derived CDR1 and CDR2 are DFQATT and SNEGSKA (reference sequence). CDR3 nucleotide sequence: TGCAGTGCTAGAGATCGACGGGGACTAGCGAACACCGGGGAGCTGTTTTTT. Translated, it gives CSARDRRGLANTGELFF.

This clonotype has just a few counts. This rearrangement joins TRBV20-1 to TRBJ2-5, with D perhaps TRBD1 or TRBD2 (5 bases each). The V end lost 2 bases, the J end lost 5 bases, and 21 bases lay between the germline ends. The CDR3 runs 16 residues. Germline loops: CDR1 DFQATT, CDR2 SNEGSKA (reference sequence). Here the CDR3 reads CSARTLAARGPETQYF. Here the CDR3 DNA reads TGCAGTGCTAGAACCCTCGCGGCCCGGGGACCGGAGACCCAGTACTTC.

The table lists this clonotype with many counts. The genes are TRBV12-3 or TRBV12-4 and TRBJ1-6; D not certain. The CDR3 runs to 15 residues. Trimming cost V 4 bases and J 10 bases, with 17 bases left between them. The CDR3 reads CASSSNIIAASPLHF. Written as DNA, the CDR3 is TGTGCCAGCAGTTCCAACATCATTGCAGCCTCACCCCTCCACTTT.

The chain couples TRBV29-1 to TRBJ2-3, with TRBD1 matching 8 bases. With V trimmed by 0 bases and J by 2 bases, 10 bases remained unmatched. The CDR3 is 17 residues long. CDR1 is SQVTM, CDR2 ANQGSEA, per germline. The CDR3 protein is CSVEDLESGGDTDTQYF. DNA for the CDR3: TGCAGCGTTGAAGATCTAGAGTCAGGGGGCGACACAGATACGCAGTATTTT.